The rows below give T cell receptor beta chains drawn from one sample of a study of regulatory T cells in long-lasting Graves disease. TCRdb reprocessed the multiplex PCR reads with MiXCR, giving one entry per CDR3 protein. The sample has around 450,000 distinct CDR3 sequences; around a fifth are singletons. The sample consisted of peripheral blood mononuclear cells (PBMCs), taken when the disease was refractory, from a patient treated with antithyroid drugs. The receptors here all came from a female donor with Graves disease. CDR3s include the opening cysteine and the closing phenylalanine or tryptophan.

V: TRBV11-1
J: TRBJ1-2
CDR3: CASSSSDGNYGYTF

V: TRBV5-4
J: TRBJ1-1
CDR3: CASSTGTEAFF

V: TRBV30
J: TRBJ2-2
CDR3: CAWSWGANTGELFF

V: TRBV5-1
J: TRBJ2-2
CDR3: CASNRDVDTGELFF

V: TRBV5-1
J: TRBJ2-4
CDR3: CASSLDTRENIQYF

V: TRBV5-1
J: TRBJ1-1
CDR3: CASSLGTGPGYTEAFF

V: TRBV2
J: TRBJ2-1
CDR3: CASSRTGGDEQFF

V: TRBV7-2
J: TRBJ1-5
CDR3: CASSPRRAEPQHF

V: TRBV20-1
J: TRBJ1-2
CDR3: CSARTVYGYTF

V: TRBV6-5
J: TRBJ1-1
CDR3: CASSYSLGQGIMFSEAFF

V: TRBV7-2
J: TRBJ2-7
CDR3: CASSFFESPLRYEQYF

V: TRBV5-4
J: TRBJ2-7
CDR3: CASSFRDRVSYEQYF

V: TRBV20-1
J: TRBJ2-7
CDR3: CSARDQGRESSYEQYF

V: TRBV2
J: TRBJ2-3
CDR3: CASRPQRGLAGGPSTDTQYF

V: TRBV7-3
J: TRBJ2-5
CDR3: CASSSNPGAETQYF

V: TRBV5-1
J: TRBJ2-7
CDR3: CASSFRDSFYEQYF

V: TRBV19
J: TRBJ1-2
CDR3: CASSIVSNSYGYTF

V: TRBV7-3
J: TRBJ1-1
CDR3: CASSFGFTSTEAFF

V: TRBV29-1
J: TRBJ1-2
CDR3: CSVEFQAENYGYTF

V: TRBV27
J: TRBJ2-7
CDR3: CASSFSSNSYEQYF

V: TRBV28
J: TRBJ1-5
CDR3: CASSLSSEGNQPQHF